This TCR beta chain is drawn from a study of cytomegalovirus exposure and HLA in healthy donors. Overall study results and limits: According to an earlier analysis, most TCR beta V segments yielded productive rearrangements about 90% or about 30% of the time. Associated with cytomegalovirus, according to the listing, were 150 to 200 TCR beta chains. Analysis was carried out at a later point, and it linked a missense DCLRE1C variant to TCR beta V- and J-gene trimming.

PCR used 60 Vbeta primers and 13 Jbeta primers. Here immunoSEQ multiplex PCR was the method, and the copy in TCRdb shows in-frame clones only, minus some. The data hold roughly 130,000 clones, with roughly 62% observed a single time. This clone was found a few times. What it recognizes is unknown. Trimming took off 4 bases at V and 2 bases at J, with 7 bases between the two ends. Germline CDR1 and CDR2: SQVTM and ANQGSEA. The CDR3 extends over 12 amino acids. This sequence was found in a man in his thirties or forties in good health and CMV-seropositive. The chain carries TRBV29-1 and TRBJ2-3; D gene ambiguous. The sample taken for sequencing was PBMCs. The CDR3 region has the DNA TGCAGCGTTGGCACTCTCACAGATACGCAGTATTTT. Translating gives CSVGTLTDTQYF.